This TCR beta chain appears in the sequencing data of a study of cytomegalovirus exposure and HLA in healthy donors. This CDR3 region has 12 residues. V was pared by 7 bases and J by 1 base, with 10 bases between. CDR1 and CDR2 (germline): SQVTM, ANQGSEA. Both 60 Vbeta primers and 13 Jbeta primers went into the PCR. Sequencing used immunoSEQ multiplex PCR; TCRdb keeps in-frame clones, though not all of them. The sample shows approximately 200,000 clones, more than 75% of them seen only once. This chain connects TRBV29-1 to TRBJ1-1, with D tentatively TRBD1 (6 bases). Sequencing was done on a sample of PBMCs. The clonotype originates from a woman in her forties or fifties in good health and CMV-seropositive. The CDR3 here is CSASTGNTEAFF. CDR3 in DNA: TGCAGCGCCTCGACAGGGAACACTGAAGCTTTCTTT.